The 16 T cell receptor beta chains given below trace back to one sample, sequenced in a study of tumor-infiltrating lymphocytes in primary liver carcinoma. Alongside blood RNA obtained from unsorted whole blood, germline DNA was also extracted. A primer in the constant region served to generate TCR beta cDNA from about 480 ng of total RNA. Three-round nested multiplex PCR performed with slightly modified ARM-PCR produced the TCR beta libraries. TRBV1-TRBV30 forward and Cbeta reverse primers drove the first two approximately 10-cycle rounds. TCRdb used MiXCR to reprocess the multiplex PCR reads, holding one entry per CDR3 protein. The table lists under 200,000 distinct CDR3 sequences, less than 65% of them singletons. The specimen was peripheral blood. These receptors all stem from an older woman with primary liver carcinoma and hepatitis B virus infection.

A note on this clonotype: An end of the junction does not agree with germline; a read error may underlie this. The CDR3 DNA reads TGTGCCAGCAAAGAAGACGGGGGGAGGGAGAGCCAGTACTTC. Its protein product is CASKEDGGRESQYF. The chain links TRBV2 to TRBJ2-5; 7 nucleotides agree with TRBD2. The CDR3 is 14 amino acids. Germline CDR1 is SNHLY and CDR2 is FYNNEI.

As concerns this clonotype: This may arise from a read error, as a much more abundant clone is one base away. The rearrangement joins TRBV6-6 to TRBJ1-5, with 9 positions matching TRBD1. The trim removed 4 bases at V and 1 base at J, leaving 8 bases unmatched. Germline loops: CDR1 MNHNY, CDR2 SVGAGI (reference sequence). The CDR3 sequence is 17 residues long. In nucleotides, the CDR3 is TGTGCCAGCAGTTCCGGGACAGGGTTGGGAAGCAATCAGCCCCAGCATTTT. Translating gives CASSSGTGLGSNQPQHF.

Worth noting for this clonotype: Germline is not matched at one junction end, which may reflect a read error. The chain recombines TRBV11-2 with TRBJ2-1; 7 bases map to TRBD2. The CDR3 covers 16 residues. The V gene's germline CDR1 is SGHAT and CDR2 FQNNGV. CDR3 coding DNA: TGTACCAGCAGCTCGTCAGCGGGGCCCTCCTACAATGAGCAGTTCTTC. This translates into CTSSSSAGPSYNEQFF.

This chain joins TRBV7-9 and TRBJ1-1; the D gene is possibly TRBD1 (5 bases). The CDR3 has 14 amino acids. Per germline, CDR1 SEHNR and CDR2 FQNEAQ (reference sequence). V dropped 5 bases and J dropped 0 bases, with 10 bases sitting between them. The chain's CDR3 is CASSLSGLNTEAFF. The CDR3 nucleotides read TGTGCCAGCAGCCTGTCGGGGCTGAACACTGAAGCTTTCTTT.

This clonotype was seen a few times. The chain employs TRBV30 and TRBJ2-5; maybe TRBD1 (6 bases). V shed 4 bases and J shed 2 bases, with 14 bases lying between them. The germline CDR1 and CDR2 sequences are GTSNPN and SVGIG (reference sequence). The CDR3 consists of 14 residues. CDR3 sequence reads: CAWNSGQLQETQYF. For the CDR3, the DNA is TGTGCCTGGAATTCCGGACAGCTTCAAGAGACCCAGTACTTC.

Concerning this clonotype: At one boundary the junction diverges from the germline segment, which might be a read error. The chain uses TRBV6-5 and TRBJ2-1; D is ambiguous. The CDR3 extends over 15 amino acids. Germline loops: CDR1 MNHEY, CDR2 SVGAGI. CDR3 DNA sequence: TGTGCCAACAGTCATCGCGGAAGCTCCTACAATGAGCAGTTCTTC. As protein: CANSHRGSSYNEQFF.

In regard to this clonotype: Just one base apart from a much larger clone, this may be a read error. This chain joins TRBV6-5 and TRBJ1-2, with a tentative D call TRBD1 (5 bases). The ends were cut back, 6 bases at V and 4 bases at J, with 15 bases in the middle. Germline assignment: CDR1 MNHEY and CDR2 SVGAGI. This CDR3 contains 14 residues. As DNA, the CDR3 is TGTGCCAGCAGACAAGGGCGGGGGACCTATGGCTACACCTTC. Its protein is CASRQGRGTYGYTF.

Concerning this clonotype: Given the absence of the conserved phenylalanine or tryptophan at the CDR3 end, a read error is likely. V usage is TRBV13 and J usage is TRBJ2-7, with TRBD1 matching over 11 bases. CDR1 and CDR2 (germline): PRHDT, FYEKMQ (reference sequence). The J segment lost 3 bases and the V segment lost 4 bases, leaving 5 bases of the junction unmatched. This CDR3 is 15 amino acids long. Here the CDR3 DNA reads TGTGCCAGCAGCTCTGGGACAGGGGGAATCTACGAGCAGTACCTC. This codes for CASSSGTGGIYEQYL.

Regarding this clonotype: An end of the junction does not agree with germline; a read error may underlie this. The chain couples TRBV11-2 to TRBJ1-1; D is uncertain. The CDR3 has 12 residues. The germline V gene has CDR1 SGHAT and CDR2 FQNNGV. CDR3 sequence: CASSLTNTGAFF. In nucleotides, the CDR3 is TGTGCCAGCAGCCTAACGAACACTGGAGCTTTCTTT.

Only a few counts were recorded for this clonotype. The rearrangement uses TRBV28 and TRBJ1-5; tentatively, D is TRBD1 (5 bases). CDR3 length: 18 amino acids. V was clipped by 6 bases and J by 2 bases, with 23 bases between them. Germline values: CDR1 MDHEN, CDR2 SYDVKM. This chain's CDR3 is CASSIGALVRGGNQPQHF. DNA of the CDR3: TGTGCCAGCAGCATTGGGGCCCTCGTTCGGGGAGGCAATCAGCCCCAGCATTTT.

The CDR3 DNA follows: TGCGCCAGCAGCCAAGGTGTGGCGAGGTACAGGGAGCTGTTTTTT. Amino acid sequence: CASSQGVARYRELFF. This chain uses TRBV4-1 with TRBJ2-2; D not certain. The CDR3 sequence is 15 residues long. Trimming took off 1 base at V and 9 bases at J, with 15 bases between the two ends. CDR1 is MGHRA and CDR2 is YSYEKL in the germline V gene.

This clonotype was counted ten times or more. The rearrangement joins TRBV11-3 to TRBJ2-1; TRBD2 matches 7 bases. The V segment lost 3 bases and the J segment 4 bases; nucleotides outside the gene matches: 9. The CDR3 has 16 residues. CDR1 is SGHNT, CDR2 YENEEA, per germline. The CDR3 region has the DNA TGTGCCAGCAGCTTTCGGTCGGGAGCGGGGTACAATGAGCAGTTCTTC. Translation: CASSFRSGAGYNEQFF. The complete variable domain, with remaining parts taken from reference TRBV11-3 and TRBJ2-1, reads EAGVVQSPRYKIIEKKQPVAFWCNPISGHNTLYWYLQNLGQGPELLIRYENEEAVDDSQLPKDRFSAERLKGVDSTLKIQPAELGDSAVYLCASSFRSGAGYNEQFFGPGTRLTVL.

This clonotype was seen a handful of times. The DNA for the CDR3 is TGTGCCAGCAGTCTGCGAGCGGGAGTTCGGACCGGGGAGCTGTTTTTT. Protein: CASSLRAGVRTGELFF. The chain uses TRBV6-1 and TRBJ2-2, with 8 bases aligning to TRBD2. Losses at the gene ends were 5 bases for V and 5 bases for J; bases not matched to a gene: 10. Germline V gene data show CDR1 as MNHNS and CDR2 as SASEGT. This CDR3 spans 16 amino acids.

This clonotype appeared many times. The chain uses TRBV10-2 and TRBJ2-7, with D unresolved. CDR3 length: 13 amino acids. Germline V gene sequence: CDR1 WSHSY, CDR2 SAAADI. V dropped 5 bases and J dropped 2 bases, with 10 bases sitting between them. CDR3 region: CASSSARPYEQYF. The CDR3 DNA reads TGCGCCAGCAGTTCTGCCAGACCCTACGAGCAGTACTTC.

As concerns this clonotype: As the CDR3 is not closed by the conserved phenylalanine or tryptophan, this likely results from a read error. The chain couples TRBV11-2 to TRBJ2-7; possible D gene TRBD1, 5 bases. Germline values: CDR1 SGHAT, CDR2 FQNNGV. The CDR3 is 14 residues long. The CDR3 is CANSPTRGSYEQYL. The DNA of the CDR3 is TGTGCCAACAGCCCGACAAGGGGATCCTACGAGCAGTACCTC.

This clonotype was counted only a few times. V and J are TRBV28 and TRBJ1-2, with a weak D call TRBD1 (5 bases). The germline gives CDR1 MDHEN, CDR2 SYDVKM. This CDR3 has 14 residues. The V gene lost 5 bases and the J gene lost 2 bases, with 12 bases spanning the gap. CDR3 in amino acids: CASSPSGTNYGYTF. CDR3 coding DNA: TGTGCCAGCAGTCCCTCCGGGACCAACTATGGCTACACCTTC.